The 13 T cell receptor beta chains presented below share a single source sample, sequenced in a study of T cells in narcolepsy. Sequencing used immunoSEQ multiplex PCR; TCRdb keeps in-frame clones, though not all of them. The sample lists 35,000 to 40,000 clones; 70% to 90% were seen once. Material for sequencing was CD45RA- memory CD4+ T cells from PBMCs. These receptors came from a human donor with narcolepsy.

The chain combines TRBV18 with TRBJ2-5, with a weak D call TRBD1 (6 bases). CDR1 is KGHSH and CDR2 is LQKENI in the germline V gene. V was trimmed by 6 bases and J by 5 bases, leaving 16 bases between them. This CDR3 comprises 14 residues. CDR3 in amino acids: CASSFEQGYETQYF. In DNA form, the CDR3 reads TGTGCCAGCTCTTTTGAACAGGGTTACGAGACCCAGTACTTC.

The gene calls are TRBV28 and TRBJ2-1; D gene uncertain. The V end was cut by 7 bases, the J end by 2 bases, with 12 bases between. Germline V gene lookup returns CDR1 MDHEN and CDR2 SYDVKM. The length of the CDR3 is 14 residues. In DNA, the CDR3 is TGTGCCAGCAACTCCTTGGCTCCCTACAATGAGCAGTTCTTC. Amino acids: CASNSLAPYNEQFF.

V and J are TRBV11-3 and TRBJ2-7; D call uncertain. Trimming left V 5 bases short and J 3 bases short, with 11 bases between. CDR1 is SGHNT and CDR2 is YENEEA in the germline V gene. There are 13 residues in the CDR3. The CDR3 DNA reads as TGTGCCAGCAGCCTCGGTCGCTTCTACGAGCAGTACTTC. Its translation: CASSLGRFYEQYF. Full variable domain (remainder filled in from reference TRBV11-3 and TRBJ2-7): EAGVVQSPRYKIIEKKQPVAFWCNPISGHNTLYWYLQNLGQGPELLIRYENEEAVDDSQLPKDRFSAERLKGVDSTLKIQPAELGDSAVYLCASSLGRFYEQYFGPGTRLTVT.

This chain links TRBV5-1 with TRBJ1-2, with a weak D call TRBD1 (6 bases). Germline V gives CDR1 SGHRS, CDR2 YFSETQ. The CDR3 sequence is 15 residues long. The V gene lost 2 bases and the J gene lost 2 bases, with 13 bases spanning the gap. The CDR3 here is CASSLGWGQNYGYTF. In DNA, the CDR3 is TGCGCCAGCAGCTTAGGCTGGGGGCAGAACTATGGCTACACCTTC.

This clone has only a few counts. The V call is TRBV4-2, the J call TRBJ1-2; D remains unclear. CDR3 length: 15 residues. Per the germline V gene, CDR1 is LGHNA and CDR2 is YNFKEQ. V lost 5 bases and J 0 bases, leaving 13 bases between the germline ends. The DNA for the CDR3 is TGTGCCAGCAGCGCTGAGAGGGCCGCTAACTATGGCTACACCTTC. Translated: CASSAERAANYGYTF.

The V call is TRBV25-1, the J call TRBJ2-7, with 7 bases fitting TRBD1. CDR1 and CDR2 (germline): MGHDK, SYGVNS. The CDR3 consists of 15 residues. V trimming: 4 bases; J trimming: 6 bases; junction bases outside the gene matches: 12. The CDR3 is CASSVSDRDGAEQYF. The CDR3 DNA follows: TGTGCCAGCAGTGTATCCGACAGGGATGGCGCCGAGCAGTACTTC.

The CDR3: CASRPRETGNTEAFF. The CDR3 coding sequence is TGTGCCAGCAGACCACGGGAGACAGGGAACACTGAAGCTTTCTTT. The chain uses TRBV6-5 and TRBJ1-1, with D possibly being TRBD1 (6 bases). The germline V gene has CDR1 MNHEY and CDR2 SVGAGI. Trimming left V 6 bases short and J 1 base short, with 15 bases between. The CDR3 totals 15 residues.

V is TRBV27 and J is TRBJ2-1; a weak D match, TRBD2 (5 bases). The CDR3 is 15 amino acids. Looked up from germline, CDR1 is MNHEY and CDR2 is SMNVEV (reference sequence). Trimming cost V 3 bases and J 0 bases, with 9 bases left between them. In DNA form, the CDR3 reads TGTGCCAGCAGTTTTGCGGGCCGCTCCTACAATGAGCAGTTCTTC. Encoded protein: CASSFAGRSYNEQFF.

The chain is built from TRBV6-1 and TRBJ2-2; D is perhaps TRBD2 (6 bases). Germline loops: CDR1 MNHNS, CDR2 SASEGT. The CDR3 has 15 amino acids. V was cut by 4 bases and J by 6 bases, with 15 bases left in between. CDR3 amino acids: CASSVLPAGAGELFF. The CDR3 bases are TGTGCCAGCAGTGTTTTACCAGCGGGCGCCGGGGAGCTGTTTTTT.

CDR3 sequence (DNA): TGTGCCAGCAGCAAAGTAAGCGTTACTTTTTCCATGAACACTGAAGCTTTCTTT. Its translation is CASSKVSVTFSMNTEAFF. J is TRBJ1-1 and V is TRBV21-1. TRBV21-1 is termed a pseudogene. This CDR3 is 18 amino acids long.

The chain is built from TRBV6-6 and TRBJ2-7; D unresolved. Germline CDR1 and CDR2: MNHNY and SVGAGI (reference sequence). V was trimmed by 2 bases and J by 1 base, leaving 9 bases between them. The CDR3 sequence is 14 residues long. Here the CDR3 DNA reads TGTGCCAGCAGTTACCGATCCGGATCCTACGAGCAGTACTTC. The encoded protein is CASSYRSGSYEQYF.

This clone has more than one count but fewer than ten. The V call is TRBV7-9, the J call TRBJ1-1; D remains ambiguous. The germline gives CDR1 SEHNR, CDR2 FQNEAQ (reference sequence). This CDR3 is 13 amino acids long. V lost 5 bases and J lost 2, with 9 bases in between. CDR3 protein: CASSPEGNTEAFF. Here the CDR3 DNA reads TGTGCCAGCAGCCCAGAGGGTAACACTGAAGCTTTCTTT.

The chain carries TRBV21-1 and TRBJ2-2. TRBV21-1 is assigned pseudogene status. CDR3 length: 17 residues. CDR3 protein: CASSKFWGFANTGELFF. The CDR3 DNA follows: TGTGCCAGCAGCAAATTCTGGGGGTTCGCGAACACCGGGGAGCTGTTTTTT.